A selection of T cell receptor beta chains follows, all from one sample in a study of metastatic and nonmetastatic thyroid tumors. Using MiXCR, TCRdb reanalyzed the PCR reads. The sample lists 42,000 or so clones, over 15% occurring once. Sequencing was performed on tumor tissue. The receptors here all came from a female donor with papillary thyroid cancer or a benign thyroid nodule (not recorded which). Some clones in this sample may be carry-over from other donors' samples. Both conserved end residues are part of each CDR3. The D gene is left open where the match is weak. Where a row states a size, it is once, few, many or the class of an expanded clone; other rows omit it.

abundance,d_gene,v_gene,j_gene,CDR3aa,CDR3nt
.,TRBD1,TRBV7-2,TRBJ1-1,CVSNSLWTGKTEAFF,TGTGTCAGCAACTCTTTATGGACAGGCAAAACTGAAGCTTTCTTT
few,.,TRBV6-2/TRBV6-3,TRBJ2-2,CASVRSGVNTGELFF,TGTGCCAGCGTTCGTTCAGGTGTTAACACCGGTGAGCTGTTTTTT
many,.,TRBV24-1,TRBJ2-3,CATSDGTGEYTDTQYF,TGTGCCACCAGTGATGGGACTGGCGAATACACAGATACGCAGTATTTT
.,TRBD2,TRBV30,TRBJ2-1,CAWSVIAGGKNEQFF,TGTGCCTGGAGTGTAATAGCGGGAGGTAAGAATGAGCAGTTCTTC
many,TRBD1,TRBV5-1,TRBJ2-5,CASSSYRGNEETQYF,TGCGCCAGCAGCTCCTACAGGGGGAATGAAGAGACCCAGTACTTC
many,.,TRBV20-1,TRBJ2-7,CSARVPVGSRRYEQYF,TGCAGTGCTAGAGTCCCCGTAGGGAGCAGACGCTACGAGCAGTACTTC
medium-sized,TRBD1,TRBV20-1,TRBJ2-7,CSAREGTAKEEQYF,TGCAGTGCTAGAGAAGGGACAGCGAAAGAGGAGCAGTACTTC
many,.,TRBV19,TRBJ1-6,CASSILRGAADSPLHF,TGTGCCAGTAGTATACTTCGAGGGGCAGCTGATTCACCCCTCCACTTT
.,TRBD2,TRBV30,TRBJ2-3,CAWRKRGLAGVTAADTQYF,TGTGCCTGGAGGAAACGGGGACTAGCGGGAGTCACTGCAGCAGATACGCAGTATTTT
.,.,TRBV6-5,TRBJ1-5,CASSSKGFGRNQPQHF,TGTGCCAGCAGTTCTAAAGGGTTTGGTAGAAATCAGCCCCAGCATTTT
many,.,TRBV19,TRBJ1-3,CASRPFSGSSGNTIYF,TGTGCCAGTCGTCCCTTTTCTGGTTCCTCTGGAAACACCATATATTTT
many,.,TRBV28,TRBJ2-5,CATLALRGVRETQYF,TGTGCCACCCTAGCTCTAAGGGGTGTCCGGGAGACCCAGTACTTC
many,TRBD1,TRBV7-9,TRBJ2-1,CASSLAVTGIQSEQFF,TGTGCCAGCAGCTTAGCGGTGACAGGGATACAAAGTGAGCAGTTCTTC
many,TRBD1,TRBV6-6,TRBJ1-6,CASSYGNRGQRSSYNSPLHF,TGTGCCAGCAGTTACGGCAACAGGGGGCAAAGGAGCTCCTATAATTCACCCCTCCACTTT
many,.,TRBV20-1,TRBJ1-1,CSARETGFTEAFF,TGCAGTGCTAGAGAAACAGGCTTCACTGAAGCTTTCTTT
few,TRBD1,TRBV6-2/TRBV6-3,TRBJ2-3,CASSLIPGQEFTDTQYF,TGTGCCAGCAGCTTAATACCGGGACAGGAGTTCACAGATACGCAGTATTTT
few,.,TRBV7-9,TRBJ1-2,CASSSSGANYGYTF,TGTGCCAGCAGCTCAAGCGGGGCTAACTATGGCTACACCTTC
many,.,TRBV9,TRBJ1-1,CASNQGLNTEAFF,TGTGCCAGCAATCAGGGATTGAACACTGAAGCTTTCTTT
.,.,TRBV15,TRBJ2-2,CATSGEQGALDTGELFF,TGTGCCACCAGCGGGGAACAGGGTGCTTTGGACACCGGGGAGCTGTTTTTT
few,.,TRBV6-6,TRBJ2-2,CASSYRPASGGELFF,TGTGCCAGCAGTTACCGCCCCGCGAGTGGCGGGGAGCTGTTTTTT
.,.,TRBV6-6,TRBJ2-1,CASGYPSPMGNEQFF,TGTGCCAGCGGTTACCCTAGCCCTATGGGGAATGAGCAGTTCTTC
.,.,TRBV18,TRBJ2-4,CASSRPQGNKNIQYF,TGTGCCAGCTCACGACCACAGGGTAACAAAAACATTCAGTACTTC
many,TRBD1,TRBV12-3/TRBV12-4,TRBJ2-1,CASSLTPGTASEQFF,TGTGCCAGCAGTTTAACCCCCGGGACAGCCAGCGAGCAGTTCTTC
many,.,TRBV6-6,TRBJ2-7,CASSYSNSAYEQYF,TGTGCCAGCAGTTACTCGAACAGCGCCTACGAGCAGTACTTC
.,.,TRBV12-3/TRBV12-4,TRBJ2-2,CASCELGTGELSF,TGTGCCAGCTGTGAATTGGGGACCGGGGAGCTGTCTTTT
.,.,TRBV24-1,TRBJ2-5,CATAHPWRQETQYF,TGTGCCACGGCCCACCCATGGAGACAAGAGACCCAGTACTTC
many,TRBD2,TRBV6-1,TRBJ2-1,CASTPWASGYNEQFF,TGTGCCAGCACCCCGTGGGCTAGCGGCTACAATGAGCAGTTCTTC
many,.,TRBV4-1,TRBJ2-3,CASSQDLERTQYF,TGCGCCAGCAGCCAAGATCTTGAACGTACGCAGTATTTT
few,.,TRBV25-1,TRBJ2-3,CASSAGDPQYF,TGTGCCAGCAGTGCAGGGGATCCGCAGTATTTT
.,.,TRBV15,TRBJ1-4,CATSRGGLGEKLFF,TGTGCCACCAGCAGAGGTGGGCTAGGCGAAAAACTGTTTTTT
few,TRBD2,TRBV5-4,TRBJ2-4,CASSSPLAGNIQYF,TGTGCCAGCAGCTCGCCACTAGCGGGAAACATTCAGTACTTC
.,TRBD2,TRBV14,TRBJ2-7,CASSQRGTSSYEQYF,TGTGCCAGCAGCCAGAGAGGGACTAGCTCCTACGAGCAGTACTTC